This TCR beta chain was profiled in a study of cytomegalovirus exposure and HLA in healthy donors. Looking at the study overall: Some 85 million unique TCRs from HLA-typed donors were held in an early data release.

Of note for this clone: Antigen: not known.

CDR3 size: 16 residues. V was pared by 5 bases and J by 4 bases, with 8 bases of the junction left unmatched. Per the germline V gene, CDR1 is SGHTA and CDR2 is FQGNSA. Broader study findings: The classifier reportedly diagnosed cytomegalovirus status with high specificity and sensitivity. DRB1 showed the most TCR associations and HLA-C the fewest in a later analysis, as rates varied by HLA locus.

Donors were ostensibly healthy at sampling, although undocumented immune exposures were probable. PCR primers comprised 60 Vbeta and 13 Jbeta primers. Profiling relied on immunoSEQ multiplex PCR, and the TCRdb table lists in-frame clones only, not all of them. Altogether some 180,000 clones are present, roughly three quarters being singletons, with the ten largest covering about 2.5%. The sequenced material came from PBMCs. The TCR sequence derives from a woman in her thirties in good health and CMV-seropositive. V usage is TRBV7-2 and J usage is TRBJ2-6, with 7 bases aligning to TRBD1. CDR3 sequence (DNA): TGTGCCAGCAGCCCCCGACAGGGAGCGGGGGCCAACGTCCTGACTTTC. As protein: CASSPRQGAGANVLTF. Full variable domain (remainder filled in from reference TRBV7-2 and TRBJ2-6): GAGVSQSPSNKVTEKGKDVELRCDPISGHTALYWYRQSLGQGLEFLIYFQGNSAPDKSGLPSDRFSAERTGGSVSTLTIQRTQQEDSAVYLCASSPRQGAGANVLTFGAGSRLTVL.